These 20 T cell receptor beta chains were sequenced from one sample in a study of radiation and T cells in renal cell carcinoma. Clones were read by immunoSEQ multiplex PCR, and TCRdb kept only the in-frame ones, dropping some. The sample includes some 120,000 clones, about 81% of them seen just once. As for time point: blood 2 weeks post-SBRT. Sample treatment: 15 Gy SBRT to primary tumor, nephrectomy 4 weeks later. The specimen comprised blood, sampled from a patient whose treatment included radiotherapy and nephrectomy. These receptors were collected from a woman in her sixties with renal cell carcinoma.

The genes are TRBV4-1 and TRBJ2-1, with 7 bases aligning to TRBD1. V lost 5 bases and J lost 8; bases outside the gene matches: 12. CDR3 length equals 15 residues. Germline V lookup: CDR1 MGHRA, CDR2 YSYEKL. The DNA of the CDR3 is TGCGCCAGCAGCGGGAGAGGGGGCAGCGCGGATGAGCAGTTCTTC. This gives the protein CASSGRGGSADEQFF.

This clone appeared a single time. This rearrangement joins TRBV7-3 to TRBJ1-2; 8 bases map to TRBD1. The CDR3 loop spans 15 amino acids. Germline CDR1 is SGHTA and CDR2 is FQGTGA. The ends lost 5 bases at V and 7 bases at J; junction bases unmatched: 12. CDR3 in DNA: TGTGCCAGCAGCACTAGCGGACAGGGCCGGTCTGGCTACACCTTC. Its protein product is CASSTSGQGRSGYTF.

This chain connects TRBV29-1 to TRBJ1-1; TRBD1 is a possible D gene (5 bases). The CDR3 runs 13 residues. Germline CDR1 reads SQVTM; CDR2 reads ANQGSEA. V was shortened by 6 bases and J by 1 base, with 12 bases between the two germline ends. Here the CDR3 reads CSVQNGGNTEAFF. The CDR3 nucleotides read TGCAGCGTACAGAACGGGGGGAACACTGAAGCTTTCTTT. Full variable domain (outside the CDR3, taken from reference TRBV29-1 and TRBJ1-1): SAVISQKPSRDICQRGTSLTIQCQVDSQVTMMFWYRQQPGQSLTLIATANQGSEATYESGFVIDKFPISRPNLTFSTLTVSNMSPEDSSIYLCSVQNGGNTEAFFGQGTRLTVV.

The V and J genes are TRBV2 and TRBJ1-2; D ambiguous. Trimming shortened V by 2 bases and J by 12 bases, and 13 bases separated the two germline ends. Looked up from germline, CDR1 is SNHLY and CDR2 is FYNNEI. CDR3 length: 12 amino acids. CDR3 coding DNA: TGTGCCAGCAGTGAATACCGGGCTGGGAACACCTTC. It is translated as CASSEYRAGNTF.

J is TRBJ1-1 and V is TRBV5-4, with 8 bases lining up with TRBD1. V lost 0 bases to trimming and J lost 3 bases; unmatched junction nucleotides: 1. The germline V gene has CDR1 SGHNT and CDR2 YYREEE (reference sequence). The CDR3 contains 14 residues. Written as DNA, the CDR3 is TGTGCCAGCAGCTTGGAGACAGGGGACACTGAAGCTTTCTTT. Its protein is CASSLETGDTEAFF. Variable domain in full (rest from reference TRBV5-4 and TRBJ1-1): ETGVTQSPTHLIKTRGQQVTLRCSSQSGHNTVSWYQQALGQGPQFIFQYYREEENGRGNFPPRFSGLQFPNYSSELNVNALELDDSALYLCASSLETGDTEAFFGQGTRLTVV.

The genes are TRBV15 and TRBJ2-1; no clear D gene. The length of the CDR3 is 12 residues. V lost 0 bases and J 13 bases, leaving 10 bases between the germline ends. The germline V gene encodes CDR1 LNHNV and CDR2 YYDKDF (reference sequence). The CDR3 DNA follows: TGTGCCACCAGCAGAGATCCCGGATCTCAGTTCTTC. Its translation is CATSRDPGSQFF. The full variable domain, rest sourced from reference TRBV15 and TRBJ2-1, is DAMVIQNPRYQVTQFGKPVTLSCSQTLNHNVMYWYQQKSSQAPKLLFHYYDKDFNNEADTPDNFQSRRPNTSFCFLDIRSPGLGDTAMYLCATSRDPGSQFFGPGTRLTVL.

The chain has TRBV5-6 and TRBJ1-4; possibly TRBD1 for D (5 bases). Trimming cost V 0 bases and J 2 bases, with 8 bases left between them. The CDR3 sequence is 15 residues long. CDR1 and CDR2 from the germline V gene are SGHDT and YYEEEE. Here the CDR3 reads CASSLVGATNEKLFF. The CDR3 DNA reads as TGTGCCAGCAGCTTGGTAGGGGCTACTAATGAAAAACTGTTTTTT. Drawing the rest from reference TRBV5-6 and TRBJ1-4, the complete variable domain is DAGVTQSPTHLIKTRGQQVTLRCSPKSGHDTVSWYQQALGQGPQFIFQYYEEEERQRGNFPDRFSGHQFPNYSSELNVNALLLGDSALYLCASSLVGATNEKLFFGSGTQLSVL.

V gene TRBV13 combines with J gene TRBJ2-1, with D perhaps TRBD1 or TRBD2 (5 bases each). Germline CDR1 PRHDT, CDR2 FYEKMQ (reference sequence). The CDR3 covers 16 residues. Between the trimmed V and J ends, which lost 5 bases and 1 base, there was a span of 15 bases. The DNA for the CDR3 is TGTGCCAGCAGCCATGTCCAGGGAGTTTCCTACAATGAGCAGTTCTTC. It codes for CASSHVQGVSYNEQFF.

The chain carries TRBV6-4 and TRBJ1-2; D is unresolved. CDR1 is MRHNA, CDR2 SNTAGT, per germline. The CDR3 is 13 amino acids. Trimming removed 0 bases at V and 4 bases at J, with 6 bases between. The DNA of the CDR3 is TGTGCCAGCAGTGACTCATGGGGCTATGGCTACACCTTC. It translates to CASSDSWGYGYTF.

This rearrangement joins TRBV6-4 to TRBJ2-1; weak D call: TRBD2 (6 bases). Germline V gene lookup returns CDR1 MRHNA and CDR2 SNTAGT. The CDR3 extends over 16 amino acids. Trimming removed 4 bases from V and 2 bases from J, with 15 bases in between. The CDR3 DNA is TGTGCCAGCAGTGCTCGGTCAGGAGGGGCCTACAATGAGCAGTTCTTC. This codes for CASSARSGGAYNEQFF.

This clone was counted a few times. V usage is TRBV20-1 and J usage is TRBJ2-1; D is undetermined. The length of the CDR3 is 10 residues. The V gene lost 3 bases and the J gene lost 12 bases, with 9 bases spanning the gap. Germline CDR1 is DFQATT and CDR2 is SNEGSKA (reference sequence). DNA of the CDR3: TGCAGTGCTAGTCTTCGTGGGCAGTTCTTC. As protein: CSASLRGQFF.

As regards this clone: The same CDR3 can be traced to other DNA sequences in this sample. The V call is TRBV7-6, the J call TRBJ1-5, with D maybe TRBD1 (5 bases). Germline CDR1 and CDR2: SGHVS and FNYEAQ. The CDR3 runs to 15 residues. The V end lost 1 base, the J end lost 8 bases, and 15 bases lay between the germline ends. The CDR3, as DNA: TGTGCCAGCAGCTTAGTCGCGGGGGGTTGGGAGCCCCAGCATTTT. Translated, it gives CASSLVAGGWEPQHF.

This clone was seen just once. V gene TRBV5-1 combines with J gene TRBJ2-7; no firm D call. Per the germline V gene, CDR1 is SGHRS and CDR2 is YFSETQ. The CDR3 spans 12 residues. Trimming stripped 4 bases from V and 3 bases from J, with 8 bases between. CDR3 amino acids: CASSPNYYEQYF. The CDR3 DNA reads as TGCGCCAGCAGCCCCAATTACTACGAGCAGTACTTC.

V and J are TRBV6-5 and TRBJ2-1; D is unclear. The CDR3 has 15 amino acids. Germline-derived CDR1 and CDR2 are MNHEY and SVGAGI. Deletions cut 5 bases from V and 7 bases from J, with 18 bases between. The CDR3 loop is CASSPWTSRPNEQFF. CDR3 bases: TGTGCCAGCAGTCCTTGGACCTCGCGGCCTAATGAGCAGTTCTTC.

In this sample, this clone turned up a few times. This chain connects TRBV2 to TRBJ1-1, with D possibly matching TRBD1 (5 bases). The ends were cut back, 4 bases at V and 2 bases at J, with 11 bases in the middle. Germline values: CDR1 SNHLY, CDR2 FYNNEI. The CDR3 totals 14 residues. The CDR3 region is CASSAFRDNTEAFF. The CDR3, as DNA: TGTGCCAGCAGTGCCTTCCGGGACAACACTGAAGCTTTCTTT. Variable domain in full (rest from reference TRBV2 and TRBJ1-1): EPEVTQTPSHQVTQMGQEVILRCVPISNHLYFYWYRQILGQKVEFLVSFYNNEISEKSEIFDDQFSVERPDGSNFTLKIRSTKLEDSAMYFCASSAFRDNTEAFFGQGTRLTVV.

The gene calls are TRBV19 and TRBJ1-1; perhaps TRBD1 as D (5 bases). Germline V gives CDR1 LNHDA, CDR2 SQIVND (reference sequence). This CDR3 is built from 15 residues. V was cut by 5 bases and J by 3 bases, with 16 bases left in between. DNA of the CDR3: TGTGCCAGTAGTGCGGACACCCCGGGATACACTGAAGCTTTCTTT. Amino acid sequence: CASSADTPGYTEAFF.

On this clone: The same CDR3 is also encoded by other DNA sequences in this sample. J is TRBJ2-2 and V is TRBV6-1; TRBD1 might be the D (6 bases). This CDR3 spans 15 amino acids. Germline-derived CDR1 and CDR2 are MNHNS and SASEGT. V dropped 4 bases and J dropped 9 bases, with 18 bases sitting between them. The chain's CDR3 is CASSADLGQGWELFF. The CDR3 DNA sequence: TGTGCCAGCAGTGCAGACCTAGGGCAGGGGTGGGAGCTGTTTTTT.

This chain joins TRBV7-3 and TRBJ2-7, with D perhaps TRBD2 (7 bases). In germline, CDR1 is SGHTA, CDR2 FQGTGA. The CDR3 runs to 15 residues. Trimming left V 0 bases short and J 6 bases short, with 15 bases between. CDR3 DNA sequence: TGTGCCAGCAGCTTAACGGCGGGGGCCGGGGTCGAGCAGTACTTC. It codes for CASSLTAGAGVEQYF. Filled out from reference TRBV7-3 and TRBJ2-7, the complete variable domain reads GAGVSQTPSNKVTEKGKYVELRCDPISGHTALYWYRQSLGQGPEFLIYFQGTGAADDSGLPNDRFFAVRPEGSVSTLKIQRTERGDSAVYLCASSLTAGAGVEQYFGPGTRLTVT.

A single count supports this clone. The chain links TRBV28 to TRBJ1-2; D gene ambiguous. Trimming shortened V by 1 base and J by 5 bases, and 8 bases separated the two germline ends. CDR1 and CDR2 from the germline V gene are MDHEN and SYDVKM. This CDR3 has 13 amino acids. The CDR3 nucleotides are TGTGCCAGCAGTTTATCCTCCAGGTATGGCTACACCTTC. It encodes CASSLSSRYGYTF.

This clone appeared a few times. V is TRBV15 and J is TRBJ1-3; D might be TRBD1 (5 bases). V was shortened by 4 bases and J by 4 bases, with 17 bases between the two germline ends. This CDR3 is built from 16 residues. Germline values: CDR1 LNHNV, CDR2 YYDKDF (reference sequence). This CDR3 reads CATSKVAGGGGNTIYF. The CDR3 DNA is TGTGCCACCAGCAAGGTTGCCGGGGGTGGAGGAAACACCATATATTTT.